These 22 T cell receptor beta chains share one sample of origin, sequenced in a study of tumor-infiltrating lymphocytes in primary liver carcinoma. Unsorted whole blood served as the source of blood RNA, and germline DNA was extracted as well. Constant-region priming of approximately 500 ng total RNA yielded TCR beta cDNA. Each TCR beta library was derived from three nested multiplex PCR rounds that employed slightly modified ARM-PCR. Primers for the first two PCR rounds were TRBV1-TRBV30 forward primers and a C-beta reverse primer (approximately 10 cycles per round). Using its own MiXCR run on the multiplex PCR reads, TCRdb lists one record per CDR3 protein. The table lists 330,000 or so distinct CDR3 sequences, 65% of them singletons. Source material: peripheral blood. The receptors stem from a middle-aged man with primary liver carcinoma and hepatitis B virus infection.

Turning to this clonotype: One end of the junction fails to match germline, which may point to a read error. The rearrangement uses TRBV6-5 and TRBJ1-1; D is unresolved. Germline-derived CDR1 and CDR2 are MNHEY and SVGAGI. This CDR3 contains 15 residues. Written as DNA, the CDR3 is TGTGCCAGCTGTTACTCGACTAGCACGTTCACTGAAGCTTTCTTT. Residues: CASCYSTSTFTEAFF.

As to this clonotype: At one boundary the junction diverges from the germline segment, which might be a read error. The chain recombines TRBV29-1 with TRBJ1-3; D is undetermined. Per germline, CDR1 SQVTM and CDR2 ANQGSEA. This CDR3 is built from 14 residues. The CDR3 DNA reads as TGCAGCATAGTATACAAGCACTCTGGAAACACGATATATTTT. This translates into CSIVYKHSGNTIYF.

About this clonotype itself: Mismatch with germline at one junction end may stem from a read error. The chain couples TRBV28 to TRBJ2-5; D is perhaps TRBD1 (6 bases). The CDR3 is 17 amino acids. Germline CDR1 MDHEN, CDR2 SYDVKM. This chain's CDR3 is CASSRNTGYRGQEAQYF. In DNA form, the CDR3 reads TGTGCCAGCAGCCGAAATACAGGGTATCGGGGTCAAGAGGCCCAGTACTTC.

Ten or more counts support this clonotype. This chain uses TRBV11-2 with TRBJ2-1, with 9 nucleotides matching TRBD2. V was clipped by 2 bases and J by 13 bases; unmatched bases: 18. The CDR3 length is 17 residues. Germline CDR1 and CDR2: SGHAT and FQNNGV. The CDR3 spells CASSLQTSGLTTMRQFF. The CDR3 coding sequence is TGTGCCAGCAGCTTACAGACTAGCGGACTCACTACAATGAGACAGTTCTTC.

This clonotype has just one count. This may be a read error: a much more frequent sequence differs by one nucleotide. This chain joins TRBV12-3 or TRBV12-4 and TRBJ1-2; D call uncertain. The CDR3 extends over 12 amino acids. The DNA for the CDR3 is TGTGCCAGCAGTCCAGGCCTGGGTGGCTACAACTTC. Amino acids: CASSPGLGGYNF.

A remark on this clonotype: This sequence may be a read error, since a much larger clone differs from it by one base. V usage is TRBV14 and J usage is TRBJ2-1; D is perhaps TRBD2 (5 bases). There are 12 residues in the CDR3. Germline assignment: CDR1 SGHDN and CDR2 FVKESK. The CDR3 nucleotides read TGTGCCAACAGCCAAGGAGGCAATGAGCAGTTCTTC. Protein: CANSQGGNEQFF.

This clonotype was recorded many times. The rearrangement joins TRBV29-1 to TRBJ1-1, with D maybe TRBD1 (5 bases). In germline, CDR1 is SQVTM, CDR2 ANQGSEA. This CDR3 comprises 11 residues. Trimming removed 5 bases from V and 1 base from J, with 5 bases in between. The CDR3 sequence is CSVQGNTEAFF. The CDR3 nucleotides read TGCAGCGTTCAGGGGAACACTGAAGCTTTCTTT.

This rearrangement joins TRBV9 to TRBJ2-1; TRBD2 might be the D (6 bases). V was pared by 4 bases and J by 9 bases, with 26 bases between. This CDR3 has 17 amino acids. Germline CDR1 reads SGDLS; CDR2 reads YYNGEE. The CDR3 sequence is CASSLRELAASRIEQFF. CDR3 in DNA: TGTGCCAGCAGCTTACGGGAACTAGCAGCCTCGAGGATTGAGCAGTTCTTC.

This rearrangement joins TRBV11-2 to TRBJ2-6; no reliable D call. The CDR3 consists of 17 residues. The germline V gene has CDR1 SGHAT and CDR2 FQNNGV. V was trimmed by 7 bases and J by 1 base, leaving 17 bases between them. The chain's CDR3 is CASNRATGRSGANVLTF. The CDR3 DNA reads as TGTGCCAGCAACCGAGCCACCGGACGTTCTGGGGCCAACGTCCTGACTTTC.

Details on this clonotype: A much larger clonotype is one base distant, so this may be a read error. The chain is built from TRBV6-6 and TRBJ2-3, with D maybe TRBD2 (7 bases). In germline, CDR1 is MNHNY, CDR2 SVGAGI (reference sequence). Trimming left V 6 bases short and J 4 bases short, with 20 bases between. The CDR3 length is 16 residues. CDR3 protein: CASSPGGRESPDTQYF. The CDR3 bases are TGTGCCAGCAGCCCCGGGGGGCGGGAGTCCCCAGATACGCAGTATTTT.

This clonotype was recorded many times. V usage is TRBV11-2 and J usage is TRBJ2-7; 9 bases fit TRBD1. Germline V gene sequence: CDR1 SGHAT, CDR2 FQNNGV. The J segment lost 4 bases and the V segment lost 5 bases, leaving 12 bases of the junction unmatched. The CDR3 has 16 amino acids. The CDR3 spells CASSLTGTGTLYEQYF. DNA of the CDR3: TGTGCCAGCAGCCTCACCGGGACAGGGACGTTATACGAGCAGTACTTC.

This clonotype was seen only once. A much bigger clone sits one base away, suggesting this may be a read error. CDR3 nucleotides: TGCAGCGTTGAAGATACGCCGGGACAGGGGCCATCCCGACCATGGCCCCAGCATTTT. It codes for CSVEDTPGQGPSRPWPQHF. The V gene is TRBV29-1, the J gene TRBJ1-5; 10 bases agree with TRBD1. Germline CDR1 and CDR2: SQVTM and ANQGSEA. V shed 0 bases and J 9 bases; nucleotides not matched to a gene: 20. The CDR3 contains 19 residues.

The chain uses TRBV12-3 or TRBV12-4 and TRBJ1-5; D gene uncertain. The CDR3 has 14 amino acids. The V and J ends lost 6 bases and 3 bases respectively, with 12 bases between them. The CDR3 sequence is CASRTGRHNQPQHF. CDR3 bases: TGTGCCAGCAGGACTGGCAGACACAATCAGCCCCAGCATTTT.

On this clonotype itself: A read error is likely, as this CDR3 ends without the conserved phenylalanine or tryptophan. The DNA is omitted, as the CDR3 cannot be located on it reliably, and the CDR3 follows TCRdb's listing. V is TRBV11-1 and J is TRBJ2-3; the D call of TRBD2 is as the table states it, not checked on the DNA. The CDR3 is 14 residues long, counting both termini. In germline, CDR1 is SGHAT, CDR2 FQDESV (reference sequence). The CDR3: CASSPARGTDTQYV.

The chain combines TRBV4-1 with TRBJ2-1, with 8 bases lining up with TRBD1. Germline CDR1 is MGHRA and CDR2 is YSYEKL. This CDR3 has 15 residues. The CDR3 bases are TGCTCCAACAGCCATGGACAGGGACGGTACAATGAGCAGTTCTTC. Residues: CSNSHGQGRYNEQFF.

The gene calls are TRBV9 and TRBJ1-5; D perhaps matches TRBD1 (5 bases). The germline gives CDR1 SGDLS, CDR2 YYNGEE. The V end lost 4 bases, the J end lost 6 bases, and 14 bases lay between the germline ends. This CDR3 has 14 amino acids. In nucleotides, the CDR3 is TGTGCCAGCAGCTCAGGAGACAGTGCTCAGCCCCAGCATTTT. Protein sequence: CASSSGDSAQPQHF.

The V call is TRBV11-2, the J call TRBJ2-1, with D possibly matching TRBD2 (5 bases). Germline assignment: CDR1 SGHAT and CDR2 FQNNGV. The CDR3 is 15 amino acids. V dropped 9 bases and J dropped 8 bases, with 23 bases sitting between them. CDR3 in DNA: TGTGCCAGTAGCCGAAGCCCCACTAGGCCCTATGAGCAGTTCTTC. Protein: CASSRSPTRPYEQFF.

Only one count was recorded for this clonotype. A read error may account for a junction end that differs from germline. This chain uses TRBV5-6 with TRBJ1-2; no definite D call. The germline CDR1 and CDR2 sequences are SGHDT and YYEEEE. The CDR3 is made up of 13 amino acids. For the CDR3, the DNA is TGTGCCAGCAGCTTGACGGGGTATGGCGACTACACTTTC. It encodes CASSLTGYGDYTF.

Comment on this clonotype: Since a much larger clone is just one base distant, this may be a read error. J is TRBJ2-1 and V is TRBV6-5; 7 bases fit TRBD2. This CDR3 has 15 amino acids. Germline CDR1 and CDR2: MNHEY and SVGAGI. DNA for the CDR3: TGTGCCAACAGTTATGGAGGGACTAACTACAATGAGCAGTTCTTC. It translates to CANSYGGTNYNEQFF.

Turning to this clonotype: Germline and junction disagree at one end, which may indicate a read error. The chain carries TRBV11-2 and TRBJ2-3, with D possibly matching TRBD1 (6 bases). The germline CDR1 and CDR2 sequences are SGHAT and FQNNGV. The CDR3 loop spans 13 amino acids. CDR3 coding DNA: TGTGCCAGCAGTCCGAGGCGGACAGATATGCAGTATTTT. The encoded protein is CASSPRRTDMQYF.

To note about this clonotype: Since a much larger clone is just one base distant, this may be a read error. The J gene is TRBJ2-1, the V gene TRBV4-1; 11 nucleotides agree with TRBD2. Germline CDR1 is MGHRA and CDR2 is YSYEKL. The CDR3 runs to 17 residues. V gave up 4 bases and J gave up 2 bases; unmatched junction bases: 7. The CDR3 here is CASSLRLAGNTYNEQFF. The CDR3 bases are TGCGCCAGCAGCCTCCGACTAGCGGGGAACACCTACAATGAGCAGTTCTTC.

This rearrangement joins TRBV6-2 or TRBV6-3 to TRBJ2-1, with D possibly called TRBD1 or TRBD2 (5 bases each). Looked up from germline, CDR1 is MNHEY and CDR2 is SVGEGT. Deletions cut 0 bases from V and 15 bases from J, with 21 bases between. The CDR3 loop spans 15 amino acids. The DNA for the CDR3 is TGTGCCAGCAGTTACTCGGCCGGGGCCCACGGCCCACCGTTCTTC. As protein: CASSYSAGAHGPPFF.